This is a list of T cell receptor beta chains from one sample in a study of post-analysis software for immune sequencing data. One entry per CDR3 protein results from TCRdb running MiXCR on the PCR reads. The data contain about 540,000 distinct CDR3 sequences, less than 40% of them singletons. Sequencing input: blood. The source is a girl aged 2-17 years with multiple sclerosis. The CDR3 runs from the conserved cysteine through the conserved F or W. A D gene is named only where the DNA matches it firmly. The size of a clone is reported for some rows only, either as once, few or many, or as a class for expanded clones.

CDR3 protein: CASSLAIGRGTGELFF
CDR3 DNA: TGTGCCAGCAGTTTAGCGATCGGCAGGGGCACCGGGGAGCTGTTTTTT
J gene: TRBJ2-2
D gene: .
clone size: few
V gene: TRBV12-3/TRBV12-4

CDR3 protein: CSAKTGTANTEAFF
CDR3 DNA: TGCAGTGCTAAGACCGGGACGGCCAACACTGAAGCTTTCTTT
J gene: TRBJ1-1
D gene: .
clone size: .
V gene: TRBV20-1

CDR3 protein: CSARDTSESSYEQYF
CDR3 DNA: TGCAGTGCTAGAGATACTAGCGAGAGCTCCTACGAGCAGTACTTC
J gene: TRBJ2-7
D gene: TRBD2
clone size: .
V gene: TRBV20-1

CDR3 protein: CASSQDSDRPTYNEQFF
CDR3 DNA: TGCGCCAGCAGCCAAGATTCCGACAGGCCTACCTACAATGAGCAGTTCTTC
J gene: TRBJ2-1
D gene: .
clone size: few
V gene: TRBV4-1

CDR3 protein: CASSPWTGRNTEAFF
CDR3 DNA: TGTGCTAGCAGCCCTTGGACAGGGCGGAACACTGAAGCTTTCTTT
J gene: TRBJ1-1
D gene: TRBD1
clone size: few
V gene: TRBV7-7

CDR3 protein: CSVELAGNNEQFF
CDR3 DNA: TGCAGCGTTGAACTAGCGGGAAACAATGAGCAGTTCTTC
J gene: TRBJ2-1
D gene: TRBD2
clone size: .
V gene: TRBV29-1

CDR3 protein: CASSLGPGGASSYNEQFF
CDR3 DNA: TGTGCCAGCAGCTTAGGCCCCGGGGGGGCCAGCTCCTACAATGAGCAGTTCTTC
J gene: TRBJ2-1
D gene: TRBD2
clone size: .
V gene: TRBV7-2

CDR3 protein: CASVRGTSGGALYEQYF
CDR3 DNA: TGTGCCAGCGTCCGAGGGACTAGCGGGGGGGCTCTCTACGAGCAGTACTTC
J gene: TRBJ2-7
D gene: TRBD2
clone size: few
V gene: TRBV7-6

CDR3 protein: CASSYGGGNQPQHF
CDR3 DNA: TGTGCCAGCAGTTACGGGGGCGGCAATCAGCCCCAGCATTTT
J gene: TRBJ1-5
D gene: .
clone size: few
V gene: TRBV6-6

CDR3 protein: CASSLDPDLGQGMNTEAFF
CDR3 DNA: TGTGCCAGCAGCTTAGACCCCGATTTGGGACAGGGAATGAACACTGAAGCTTTCTTT
J gene: TRBJ1-1
D gene: TRBD1
clone size: .
V gene: TRBV11-2

CDR3 protein: CASSQERTGELFF
CDR3 DNA: TGTGCCAGCAGCCAAGAAAGGACCGGGGAGCTGTTTTTT
J gene: TRBJ2-2
D gene: .
clone size: few
V gene: TRBV4-2

CDR3 protein: CASSSNGNTGELFF
CDR3 DNA: TGTGCCAGCAGTTCAAACGGAAACACCGGGGAGCTGTTTTTT
J gene: TRBJ2-2
D gene: .
clone size: .
V gene: TRBV7-9

CDR3 protein: CSAPDGTGGTDTQYF
CDR3 DNA: TGCAGTGCTCCCGACGGGACAGGGGGCACAGATACGCAGTATTTT
J gene: TRBJ2-3
D gene: TRBD1
clone size: .
V gene: TRBV20-1

CDR3 protein: CSVEPASGGPNEQFF
CDR3 DNA: TGCAGCGTTGAACCGGCTAGCGGGGGGCCCAATGAGCAGTTCTTC
J gene: TRBJ2-1
D gene: TRBD2
clone size: .
V gene: TRBV29-1

CDR3 protein: CASSLQGGRTEAFF
CDR3 DNA: TGTGCCAGCAGTCTACAGGGAGGGAGGACTGAAGCTTTCTTT
J gene: TRBJ1-1
D gene: .
clone size: .
V gene: TRBV6-5

CDR3 protein: CSARGRVVANQPQHF
CDR3 DNA: TGCAGTGCGCGGGGTAGGGTGGTCGCAAATCAGCCCCAGCATTTT
J gene: TRBJ1-5
D gene: .
clone size: few
V gene: TRBV20-1

CDR3 protein: CASSFNRGGLGDTQYF
CDR3 DNA: TGTGCCAGCAGCTTTAATCGGGGGGGCCTTGGAGATACGCAGTATTTT
J gene: TRBJ2-3
D gene: TRBD2
clone size: few
V gene: TRBV3-1

CDR3 protein: CASSYSPGPINSPLHF
CDR3 DNA: TGTGCCAGTAGTTACTCCCCCGGGCCTATTAATTCACCCCTCCACTTT
J gene: TRBJ1-6
D gene: .
clone size: .
V gene: TRBV6-5

CDR3 protein: CSADDRAASYNEQFF
CDR3 DNA: TGCAGTGCGGACGACAGGGCTGCTTCCTACAATGAGCAGTTCTTC
J gene: TRBJ2-1
D gene: TRBD1
clone size: .
V gene: TRBV20-1

CDR3 protein: CASSGTGGSSYNEQFF
CDR3 DNA: TGTGCCAGCAGCGGTACAGGGGGCAGCTCCTACAATGAGCAGTTCTTC
J gene: TRBJ2-1
D gene: TRBD1
clone size: few
V gene: TRBV7-6

CDR3 protein: CSALPQENHGYTF
CDR3 DNA: TGCAGTGCCTTGCCACAGGAGAACCATGGCTACACCTTC
J gene: TRBJ1-2
D gene: .
clone size: .
V gene: TRBV20-1

CDR3 protein: CASSLKWGQAYEQYF
CDR3 DNA: TGTGCCAGCAGTTTAAAGTGGGGACAGGCCTACGAGCAGTACTTC
J gene: TRBJ2-7
D gene: TRBD1
clone size: .
V gene: TRBV27

CDR3 protein: CASSPQGEKLFF
CDR3 DNA: TGCGCCAGCAGCCCTCAGGGGGAGAAACTGTTTTTT
J gene: TRBJ1-4
D gene: TRBD1
clone size: .
V gene: TRBV4-1

CDR3 protein: CASSVRGLADVDEQFF
CDR3 DNA: TGTGCCAGCAGCGTTAGGGGACTAGCGGACGTGGATGAGCAGTTCTTC
J gene: TRBJ2-1
D gene: TRBD2
clone size: few
V gene: TRBV9

CDR3 protein: CASSAGTGDDTEAFF
CDR3 DNA: TGCGCCAGCAGCGCCGGTACAGGGGATGACACTGAAGCTTTCTTT
J gene: TRBJ1-1
D gene: TRBD1
clone size: few
V gene: TRBV5-1

CDR3 protein: CASSSRTGGQDTQYF
CDR3 DNA: TGTGCCAGCAGCTCAAGGACAGGGGGCCAGGATACGCAGTATTTT
J gene: TRBJ2-3
D gene: TRBD1
clone size: few
V gene: TRBV11-2

CDR3 protein: CASSPGLAVNNEQFF
CDR3 DNA: TGTGCTAGCAGCCCCGGACTAGCGGTTAACAATGAGCAGTTCTTC
J gene: TRBJ2-1
D gene: TRBD2
clone size: few
V gene: TRBV7-7

CDR3 protein: CASSPAGTGDTEAFF
CDR3 DNA: TGTGCCAGCAGCCCGGCCGGGACAGGGGACACTGAAGCTTTCTTT
J gene: TRBJ1-1
D gene: TRBD1
clone size: few
V gene: TRBV7-3

CDR3 protein: CASSFETGSNEQYF
CDR3 DNA: TGTGCCAGCAGCTTTGAGACAGGCAGCAACGAGCAGTACTTC
J gene: TRBJ2-7
D gene: .
clone size: few
V gene: TRBV13

CDR3 protein: CASSFGPRNEETQYF
CDR3 DNA: TGCGCCAGCAGCTTTGGCCCCCGGAATGAAGAGACCCAGTACTTC
J gene: TRBJ2-5
D gene: .
clone size: .
V gene: TRBV5-1

CDR3 protein: CSVGPPTSGGALGYNEQFF
CDR3 DNA: TGCAGCGTTGGCCCTCCCACTAGCGGGGGGGCCCTAGGTTACAATGAGCAGTTCTTC
J gene: TRBJ2-1
D gene: TRBD2
clone size: .
V gene: TRBV29-1

CDR3 protein: CASSSAYQETQYF
CDR3 DNA: TGCGCCAGCAGCTCGGCGTACCAAGAGACCCAGTACTTC
J gene: TRBJ2-5
D gene: .
clone size: .
V gene: TRBV5-1

CDR3 protein: CASSLDYSPLHF
CDR3 DNA: TGTGCCAGCAGCTTAGATTATTCACCCCTCCACTTT
J gene: TRBJ1-6
D gene: .
clone size: .
V gene: TRBV11-2

CDR3 protein: CSALRGTGVGMEQFF
CDR3 DNA: TGCAGTGCCCTTCGCGGGACAGGGGTTGGTATGGAGCAGTTCTTC
J gene: TRBJ2-1
D gene: TRBD1
clone size: few
V gene: TRBV20-1

CDR3 protein: CASSRGVTEAFF
CDR3 DNA: TGTGCCAGCAGTAGAGGGGTAACTGAAGCTTTCTTT
J gene: TRBJ1-1
D gene: .
clone size: few
V gene: TRBV6-5

CDR3 protein: CATSSSIGGLTDTQYF
CDR3 DNA: TGTGCCACCAGCTCCTCAATTGGGGGGCTCACAGATACGCAGTATTTT
J gene: TRBJ2-3
D gene: .
clone size: few
V gene: TRBV15

CDR3 protein: CASSLSARAPNEKLFF
CDR3 DNA: TGTGCCAGCAGTTTATCCGCGCGGGCCCCCAATGAAAAACTGTTTTTT
J gene: TRBJ1-4
D gene: .
clone size: .
V gene: TRBV12-3/TRBV12-4

CDR3 protein: CASSHLLSYEQYF
CDR3 DNA: TGTGCCAGCAGCCACCTCCTCTCCTACGAGCAGTACTTC
J gene: TRBJ2-7
D gene: .
clone size: few
V gene: TRBV3-1

CDR3 protein: CAISVGDGAQYF
CDR3 DNA: TGTGCCATCAGTGTGGGGGACGGGGCCCAGTACTTC
J gene: TRBJ2-5
D gene: .
clone size: few
V gene: TRBV10-3

CDR3 protein: CSASRDSVYETQYF
CDR3 DNA: TGCAGTGCTAGCCGGGACAGCGTCTACGAGACCCAGTACTTC
J gene: TRBJ2-5
D gene: TRBD1
clone size: .
V gene: TRBV20-1

CDR3 protein: CASTYSMATEAFF
CDR3 DNA: TGTGCCAGCACTTACTCAATGGCCACTGAAGCTTTCTTT
J gene: TRBJ1-1
D gene: .
clone size: .
V gene: TRBV6-5

CDR3 protein: CSARSLRGEETQYF
CDR3 DNA: TGCAGTGCTAGAAGTTTGAGGGGGGAAGAGACCCAGTACTTC
J gene: TRBJ2-5
D gene: .
clone size: .
V gene: TRBV20-1

CDR3 protein: CASSDRRGTTEAFF
CDR3 DNA: TGTGCCAGCAGCGACCGCAGGGGAACCACTGAAGCTTTCTTT
J gene: TRBJ1-1
D gene: .
clone size: .
V gene: TRBV7-8

CDR3 protein: CASSYSTASTNEKLFF
CDR3 DNA: TGTGCCAGCAGTTACTCGACGGCCTCAACTAATGAAAAACTGTTTTTT
J gene: TRBJ1-4
D gene: .
clone size: .
V gene: TRBV6-6

CDR3 protein: CASSYSVAGQETQYF
CDR3 DNA: TGTGCCAGCAGTTACTCAGTTGCGGGGCAAGAGACCCAGTACTTC
J gene: TRBJ2-5
D gene: .
clone size: .
V gene: TRBV6-6

CDR3 protein: CASSFGPQRGASYNEQFF
CDR3 DNA: TGTGCCAGCAGCTTCGGCCCTCAGCGGGGGGCCTCCTACAATGAGCAGTTCTTC
J gene: TRBJ2-1
D gene: TRBD2
clone size: .
V gene: TRBV11-3

CDR3 protein: CASSLNGGDQVYTF
CDR3 DNA: TGTGCCAGCAGCTTAAACGGCGGGGACCAGGTCTACACCTTC
J gene: TRBJ1-2
D gene: .
clone size: .
V gene: TRBV7-3

CDR3 protein: CASSLISPDTQYF
CDR3 DNA: TGTGCCAGCAGTTTAATTAGCCCAGATACGCAGTATTTT
J gene: TRBJ2-3
D gene: .
clone size: .
V gene: TRBV27

CDR3 protein: CSAPLAGGTRNEQFF
CDR3 DNA: TGCAGTGCCCCACTAGCGGGGGGGACAAGGAATGAGCAGTTCTTC
J gene: TRBJ2-1
D gene: TRBD2
clone size: .
V gene: TRBV20-1

CDR3 protein: CSARRESSYEQYF
CDR3 DNA: TGCAGTGCTAGGAGGGAGAGCTCCTACGAGCAGTACTTC
J gene: TRBJ2-7
D gene: .
clone size: .
V gene: TRBV20-1